This is a list of T cell receptor beta chains from one sample in a study of metastatic and nonmetastatic thyroid tumors. TCRdb re-analyzed the PCR reads using MiXCR. The sample shows approximately 20,000 clones, around 38% of them seen only once. The specimen sequenced was tumor tissue. These receptors came from a female donor with papillary thyroid cancer or a benign thyroid nodule (not recorded which). Some clones in this sample may be carry-over from other donors' samples. The CDR3 runs from the conserved cysteine through the conserved F or W. The D gene is left open where the match is weak. The size of a clone is reported for some rows only, either as once, few or many, or as a class for expanded clones.

D gene: NA
V gene: TRBV6-1
CDR3 length: 15
clone size: NA
CDR3 protein: CASSEDPTGPYGYTF

D gene: NA
V gene: TRBV19
CDR3 length: 14
clone size: few
CDR3 protein: CASSIRGLTHEQYF

D gene: NA
V gene: TRBV4-3
CDR3 length: 16
clone size: few
CDR3 protein: CASSPAGASGANVLTF

D gene: NA
V gene: TRBV6-2/TRBV6-3
CDR3 length: 14
clone size: few
CDR3 protein: CASSQGVVYNEQFF

D gene: NA
V gene: TRBV6-1
CDR3 length: 14
clone size: few
CDR3 protein: CASSEGDMGNTIYF

D gene: NA
V gene: TRBV6-2/TRBV6-3
CDR3 length: 12
clone size: few
CDR3 protein: CASSYTDYGYTF

D gene: NA
V gene: TRBV10-3
CDR3 length: 16
clone size: NA
CDR3 protein: CAISDYGGSGGTEAFF

D gene: TRBD2
V gene: TRBV27
CDR3 length: 16
clone size: NA
CDR3 protein: CASSFRLAINTGELFF

D gene: TRBD1
V gene: TRBV20-1
CDR3 length: 13
clone size: NA
CDR3 protein: CSASSGQHYGYTF

D gene: TRBD1
V gene: TRBV20-1
CDR3 length: 16
clone size: few
CDR3 protein: CSARVQGRAGSSPLHF

D gene: NA
V gene: TRBV13
CDR3 length: 15
clone size: NA
CDR3 protein: CASSLTDTGRNTIYF

D gene: NA
V gene: TRBV30
CDR3 length: 13
clone size: NA
CDR3 protein: CAWSVLPDTEAFF

D gene: NA
V gene: TRBV7-2
CDR3 length: 13
clone size: NA
CDR3 protein: CASSSRSSYEQYF